A single sample is the source of the 27 T cell receptor beta chains below, sequenced in a study of T cell changes during pregnancy in multiple sclerosis. Method: immunoSEQ multiplex PCR; TCRdb's copy keeps in-frame clones and lacks some. Among fewer than 50,000 clones listed, roughly 94% were seen once. Sample: CD4+ T cells from peripheral blood mononuclear cells, taken in the third trimester of pregnancy. These receptors all stem from a female donor with multiple sclerosis, enrolled in a pregnancy study.

The chain links TRBV18 to TRBJ2-1, with TRBD1 matching over 9 bases. Germline values: CDR1 KGHSH, CDR2 LQKENI. The ends lost 2 bases at V and 2 bases at J; junction bases unmatched: 4. This CDR3 is built from 16 residues. CDR3 protein: CASSPLGQGAYNEQFF. The CDR3, as DNA: TGTGCCAGCTCACCATTGGGACAGGGTGCCTACAATGAGCAGTTCTTC.

The chain couples TRBV5-1 to TRBJ2-2; 10 nucleotides agree with TRBD1. The junction had 6 bases not matched to a gene; V was cut back by 4 bases and J by 3 bases. The CDR3 runs 16 residues. Germline loops: CDR1 SGHRS, CDR2 YFSETQ. CDR3 nucleotides: TGCGCCAGCAGCCCGCTGACAGGGGGCGACACCGGGGAGCTGTTTTTT. Amino acid sequence: CASSPLTGGDTGELFF.

The chain couples TRBV18 to TRBJ2-7; weak D call: TRBD2 (5 bases). V lost 1 base, J lost 2 bases, and 12 bases lay in between. The CDR3 has 15 residues. CDR1 and CDR2 from the germline V gene are KGHSH and LQKENI. The CDR3 DNA reads as TGTGCCAGCTCACCACGGGAGTTAAGAACCTACGAGCAGTACTTC. This translates into CASSPRELRTYEQYF.

The V call is TRBV5-1, the J call TRBJ2-1, with TRBD2 matching over 9 bases. CDR1 SGHRS and CDR2 YFSETQ come from the germline V gene. With V trimmed by 0 bases and J by 8 bases, 3 bases remained unmatched. The CDR3 covers 14 residues. CDR3 sequence (DNA): TGCGCCAGCAGCTTGGCTAGCGGGGTGGATGAGCAGTTCTTC. Its protein product is CASSLASGVDEQFF.

The rearrangement joins TRBV25-1 to TRBJ1-4; 12 positions agree with TRBD1. Germline assignment: CDR1 MGHDK and CDR2 SYGVNS. The CDR3 consists of 13 residues. The V and J ends lost 8 bases and 8 bases, in that order; junction bases with no gene match: 3. In nucleotides, the CDR3 is TGTGCCAGCTCGGGACAGGGGGCGGAAAAACTGTTTTTT. Amino acids: CASSGQGAEKLFF.

The chain employs TRBV11-1 and TRBJ2-7, with no clear D. The ends were cut back, 8 bases at V and 4 bases at J, with 6 bases in the middle. This CDR3 contains 10 residues. Germline V gene sequence: CDR1 SGHAT, CDR2 FQDESV (reference sequence). CDR3 nucleotide sequence: TGTGCCAGCGGTACTTACGAGCAGTACTTC. Translation gives CASGTYEQYF.

This sequence joins TRBV10-3 and TRBJ2-1; TRBD2 aligns across 7 bases. The J segment lost 5 bases and the V segment lost 8 bases, leaving 12 bases of the junction unmatched. The germline V gene has CDR1 ENHRY and CDR2 SYGVKD. This CDR3 is 15 amino acids long. The CDR3 region is CAIVQSGKGHNEQFF. The CDR3 DNA reads as TGTGCCATCGTACAAAGCGGGAAAGGTCACAATGAGCAGTTCTTC.

This clone was recorded only once. The chain links TRBV5-4 to TRBJ2-7; 7 bases fit TRBD2. The J segment lost 13 bases and the V segment lost 0 bases, leaving 7 bases of the junction unmatched. CDR1 is SGHNT, CDR2 YYREEE, per germline (reference sequence). CDR3 length equals 12 residues. The chain's CDR3 is CASSLDSGRGYF. The DNA of the CDR3 is TGTGCCAGCAGCTTGGATTCAGGGAGGGGATACTTC. Full variable domain (missing parts from reference TRBV5-4 and TRBJ2-7): ETGVTQSPTHLIKTRGQQVTLRCSSQSGHNTVSWYQQALGQGPQFIFQYYREEENGRGNFPPRFSGLQFPNYSSELNVNALELDDSALYLCASSLDSGRGYFGPGTRLTVT.

CDR3 sequence: CASSLGGGDQPQHF. Written as DNA, the CDR3 is TGCGCCAGCAGCTTGGGAGGGGGCGATCAGCCCCAGCATTTT. The chain links TRBV5-1 to TRBJ1-5; TRBD1 agrees at 7 bases. This CDR3 region has 14 residues. Per the germline V gene, CDR1 is SGHRS and CDR2 is YFSETQ. The V segment lost 0 bases and the J segment 5 bases; nucleotides outside the gene matches: 2.

The chain uses TRBV19 and TRBJ1-2, with D maybe TRBD1 (6 bases). CDR1 and CDR2 from the germline V gene are LNHDA and SQIVND (reference sequence). The CDR3 covers 16 residues. Trimming took off 8 bases at V and 0 bases at J, with 19 bases between the two ends. CDR3 region: CASGNPTGPTNYGYTF. CDR3 sequence (DNA): TGTGCCAGTGGAAACCCTACAGGGCCCACTAACTATGGCTACACCTTC.

The V gene is TRBV11-1, the J gene TRBJ2-7; the match to TRBD2 covers 11 bases. With 1 base clipped from V and 6 bases from J, the junction kept 5 bases outside the gene matches. Per germline, CDR1 SGHAT and CDR2 FQDESV (reference sequence). The CDR3 spans 15 residues. CDR3 sequence: CASSLVSGRALEQYF. The CDR3 nucleotides read TGTGCCAGCAGCTTAGTTAGCGGGAGGGCCCTCGAGCAGTACTTC.

V usage is TRBV30 and J usage is TRBJ2-5; D gene ambiguous. The CDR3 covers 11 residues. V lost 0 bases and J lost 7, with 6 bases in between. Germline lookup yields CDR1 GTSNPN and CDR2 SVGIG (reference sequence). CDR3 sequence: CAWSVTGTQYF. The CDR3 DNA sequence: TGTGCCTGGAGTGTAACGGGGACCCAGTACTTC.

The V gene is TRBV7-2, the J gene TRBJ2-7; a weak D match, TRBD1 (5 bases). The CDR3 is 15 residues long. The germline CDR1 and CDR2 sequences are SGHTA and FQGNSA. The V gene lost 2 bases and the J gene lost 0 bases, with 11 bases spanning the gap. The CDR3 spells CASSLQGGTSYEQYF. The CDR3 DNA sequence: TGTGCCAGCAGCTTACAGGGCGGAACCTCCTACGAGCAGTACTTC. The full variable domain, completed using reference TRBV7-2 and TRBJ2-7, is GAGVSQSPSNKVTEKGKDVELRCDPISGHTALYWYRQSLGQGLEFLIYFQGNSAPDKSGLPSDRFSAERTGGSVSTLTIQRTQQEDSAVYLCASSLQGGTSYEQYFGPGTRLTVT.

CDR3 protein: CASSIEGARETQYF. The DNA for the CDR3 is TGTGCCAGTAGTATAGAGGGGGCGCGGGAGACCCAGTACTTC. The chain couples TRBV19 to TRBJ2-5, with TRBD1 as a possible D gene (6 bases). The CDR3 sequence is 14 residues long. The ends were cut back, 0 bases at V and 5 bases at J, with 10 bases in the middle. Per germline, CDR1 LNHDA and CDR2 SQIVND (reference sequence).

This chain connects TRBV19 to TRBJ2-1; TRBD2 agrees at 7 bases. The CDR3 sequence is 15 residues long. Germline trimming cut 5 bases from V and 9 bases from J; bases unmatched to any gene: 13. The germline V gene has CDR1 LNHDA and CDR2 SQIVND (reference sequence). In DNA form, the CDR3 reads TGTGCCAGTAGTTACGGCGGGAGAAAGATAGGTGAGCAGTTCTTC. Its translation is CASSYGGRKIGEQFF.

V usage is TRBV4-2 and J usage is TRBJ1-6; D not resolved. V was shortened by 2 bases and J by 7 bases, with 12 bases between the two germline ends. CDR1 is LGHNA, CDR2 YNFKEQ, per germline. The CDR3 is 15 amino acids. The CDR3 DNA reads TGTGCCAGCAGCCAAACAACTCACGGGAATTCACCCCTCCACTTT. Its translation is CASSQTTHGNSPLHF.

The rearrangement links TRBV7-6 to TRBJ2-3, with a tentative D call TRBD2 (6 bases). V lost 1 base to trimming and J lost 0 bases, with 11 bases between them. Germline assignment: CDR1 SGHVS and CDR2 FNYEAQ. The CDR3 sequence is 16 residues long. CDR3 amino acids: CASSLDVSGSTDTQYF. Written as DNA, the CDR3 is TGTGCCAGCAGCTTAGATGTAAGCGGGAGCACAGATACGCAGTATTTT.

This sequence joins TRBV7-9 and TRBJ2-5, with a tentative D call TRBD2 (6 bases). Looked up from germline, CDR1 is SEHNR and CDR2 is FQNEAQ (reference sequence). This CDR3 contains 15 residues. Trimming stripped 5 bases from V and 4 bases from J, with 17 bases between. The CDR3 protein is CASSPVGGAPETQYF. For the CDR3, the DNA is TGTGCCAGCAGCCCAGTTGGCGGGGCGCCAGAGACCCAGTACTTC.

The chain links TRBV30 to TRBJ1-5; the D is unclear. V lost 4 bases and J 1 base, leaving 11 bases between the germline ends. In germline, CDR1 is GTSNPN, CDR2 SVGIG (reference sequence). CDR3 length: 14 residues. The CDR3 DNA reads TGTGCCTGGAAACGGGAGGGCAGCAATCAGCCCCAGCATTTT. As protein: CAWKREGSNQPQHF.

The chain has TRBV7-9 and TRBJ2-5, with a possible D match to TRBD1 (6 bases). The CDR3 sequence is 16 residues long. The ends were cut back, 3 bases at V and 4 bases at J, with 18 bases in the middle. The germline CDR1 and CDR2 sequences are SEHNR and FQNEAQ (reference sequence). Written as DNA, the CDR3 is TGTGCCAGCAGCTTTTTTAGGGGGTCCAAACTAGAGACCCAGTACTTC. Translation gives CASSFFRGSKLETQYF.

The rearrangement links TRBV9 to TRBJ2-7; 8 nucleotides agree with TRBD2. The junction had 14 bases not matched to a gene; V was cut back by 0 bases and J by 3 bases. The germline V gene has CDR1 SGDLS and CDR2 YYNGEE. The CDR3 has 18 amino acids. CDR3 sequence reads: CASSVGREGGRGLYEQYF. The CDR3 region has the DNA TGTGCCAGCAGCGTAGGTCGGGAGGGGGGCAGGGGCCTCTACGAGCAGTACTTC.

V and J are TRBV28 and TRBJ2-4; the D is unclear. Trimming shortened V by 5 bases and J by 0 bases, and 5 bases separated the two germline ends. This CDR3 has 13 residues. Germline V CDR1 and CDR2: MDHEN, SYDVKM. The chain's CDR3 is CASSELAKNIQYF. CDR3 nucleotide sequence: TGTGCCAGCAGTGAGTTAGCCAAAAACATTCAGTACTTC.

The V gene is TRBV12-5, the J gene TRBJ1-1; TRBD1 might be the D (6 bases). CDR3 length equals 15 residues. V was clipped by 3 bases and J by 6 bases, with 17 bases between them. Germline CDR1 reads LGHNT; CDR2 reads FRNRAP. The CDR3 coding sequence is TGTGCTAGTGGTTTAGAACAGGGCATGGGGCCTGAAGCTTTCTTT. Translating it yields CASGLEQGMGPEAFF.

By sample fraction, this clone is medium-sized. V usage is TRBV29-1 and J usage is TRBJ2-5; D unresolved. Trimming cost V 4 bases and J 2 bases, with 11 bases left between them. The germline CDR1 and CDR2 sequences are SQVTM and ANQGSEA. There are 13 residues in the CDR3. The CDR3 reads CSVVDNTQETQYF. The CDR3, as DNA: TGCAGCGTTGTTGACAACACGCAAGAGACCCAGTACTTC.

The rearrangement joins TRBV10-3 to TRBJ1-1; TRBD1 matches 7 bases. CDR3 length: 14 amino acids. CDR1 and CDR2 from the germline V gene are ENHRY and SYGVKD. The V gene end was trimmed by 10 bases and the J gene end by 1 base; junction bases not matched to a gene: 9. The CDR3 reads CATRTGFRNTEAFF. CDR3 DNA: TGTGCCACCCGGACAGGATTCAGGAACACTGAAGCTTTCTTT.

The chain links TRBV4-3 to TRBJ1-4; D unclear. The CDR3 totals 15 residues. Germline assignment: CDR1 LGHNA and CDR2 YSLEER. V lost 5 bases to trimming and J lost 0 bases, with 10 bases between them. Written as DNA, the CDR3 is TGCGCCAGCAGCTCGCACACTACAACTAATGAAAAACTGTTTTTT. It specifies CASSSHTTTNEKLFF.

This chain joins TRBV5-1 and TRBJ2-7; possibly TRBD1 for D (5 bases). The CDR3 has 11 residues. Trimming took 10 bases from V and 2 from J, leaving 10 bases between them. Per germline, CDR1 SGHRS and CDR2 YFSETQ. In DNA form, the CDR3 reads TGCGCCTCAGGGTACGCCTACGAGCAGTACTTC. This translates into CASGYAYEQYF.